This entry is about one T cell receptor (beta chain). Germline V gene lookup returns CDR1 MNHEY and CDR2 SVGAGI. The CDR3 is 12 residues long. Trimming took off 8 bases at V and 3 bases at J, with 8 bases between the two ends. These data are taken from a study of blood T cells in healthy people across ages. With a J-beta primer mix and a sample-barcoded 5' primer, a second PCR ran about 7 to 12 cycles. One entry per CDR3 protein, called by TCRdb with MiXCR from the 5' RACE reads. The table lists hundreds of thousands of distinct CDR3 sequences, 25% to 30% of them singletons. PBMCs were isolated at a quantity of at least 6.5 million per sample.

Sequencing was performed on blood. The clonotype originates from a woman of 80 years or more in good health. The gene calls are TRBV6-5 and TRBJ2-1, with unresolved D. CDR3 sequence reads: CASGTSYNEQFF. The CDR3 DNA reads as TGTGCCAGCGGTACAAGCTACAATGAGCAGTTCTTC.